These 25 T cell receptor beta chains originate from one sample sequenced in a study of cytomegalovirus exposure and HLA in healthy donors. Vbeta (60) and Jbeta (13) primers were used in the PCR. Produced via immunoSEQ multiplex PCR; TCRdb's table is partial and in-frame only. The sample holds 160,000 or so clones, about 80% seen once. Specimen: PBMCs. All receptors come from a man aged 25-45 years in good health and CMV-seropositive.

The CDR3 is CASSTRDRAKQYF. Written as DNA, the CDR3 is TGTGCCAGCAGTACTCGGGACAGGGCGAAGCAGTACTTC. The chain joins TRBV6-5 to TRBJ2-7; 9 nucleotides align to TRBD1. The CDR3 runs to 13 residues. The J segment lost 8 bases and the V segment lost 5 bases, leaving 7 bases of the junction unmatched. CDR1 is MNHEY, CDR2 SVGAGI, per germline.

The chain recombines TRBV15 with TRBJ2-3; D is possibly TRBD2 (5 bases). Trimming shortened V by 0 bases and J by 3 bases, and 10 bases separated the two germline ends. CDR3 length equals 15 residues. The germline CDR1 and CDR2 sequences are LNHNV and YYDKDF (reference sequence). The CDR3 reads CATSRDLRETDTQYF. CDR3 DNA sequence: TGTGCCACCAGCAGAGATTTGAGGGAGACAGATACGCAGTATTTT. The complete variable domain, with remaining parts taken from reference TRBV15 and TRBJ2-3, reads DAMVIQNPRYQVTQFGKPVTLSCSQTLNHNVMYWYQQKSSQAPKLLFHYYDKDFNNEADTPDNFQSRRPNTSFCFLDIRSPGLGDTAMYLCATSRDLRETDTQYFGPGTRLTVL.

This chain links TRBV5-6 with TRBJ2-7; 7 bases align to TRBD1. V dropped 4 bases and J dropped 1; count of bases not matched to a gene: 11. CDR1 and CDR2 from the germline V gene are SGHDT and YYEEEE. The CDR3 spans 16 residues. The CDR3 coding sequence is TGTGCCAGCAGCAACGAAGTGGGACAGATATCCTACGAGCAGTACTTC. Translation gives CASSNEVGQISYEQYF. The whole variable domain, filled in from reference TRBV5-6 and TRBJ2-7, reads DAGVTQSPTHLIKTRGQQVTLRCSPKSGHDTVSWYQQALGQGPQFIFQYYEEEERQRGNFPDRFSGHQFPNYSSELNVNALLLGDSALYLCASSNEVGQISYEQYFGPGTRLTVT.

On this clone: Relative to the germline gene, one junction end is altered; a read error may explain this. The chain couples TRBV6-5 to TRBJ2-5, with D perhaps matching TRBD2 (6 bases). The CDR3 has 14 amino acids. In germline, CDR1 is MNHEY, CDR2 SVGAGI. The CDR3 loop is CVSRKGGKQETQYF. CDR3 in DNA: TGTGTCAGCAGGAAAGGAGGGAAGCAAGAGACCCAGTACTTC.

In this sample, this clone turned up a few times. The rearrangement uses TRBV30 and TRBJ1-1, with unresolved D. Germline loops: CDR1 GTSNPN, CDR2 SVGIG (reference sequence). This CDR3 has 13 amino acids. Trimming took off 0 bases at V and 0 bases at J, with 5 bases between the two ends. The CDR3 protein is CAWSVRVNTEAFF. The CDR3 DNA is TGTGCCTGGAGTGTACGGGTGAACACTGAAGCTTTCTTT.

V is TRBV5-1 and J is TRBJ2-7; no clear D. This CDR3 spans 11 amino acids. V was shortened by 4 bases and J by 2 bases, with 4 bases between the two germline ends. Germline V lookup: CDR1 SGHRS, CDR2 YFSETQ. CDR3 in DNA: TGCGCCAGCAGCCTTACCTACGAGCAGTACTTC. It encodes CASSLTYEQYF. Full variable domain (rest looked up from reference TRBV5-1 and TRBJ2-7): KAGVTQTPRYLIKTRGQQVTLSCSPISGHRSVSWYQQTPGQGLQFLFEYFSETQRNKGNFPGRFSGRQFSNSRSEMNVSTLELGDSALYLCASSLTYEQYFGPGTRLTVT.

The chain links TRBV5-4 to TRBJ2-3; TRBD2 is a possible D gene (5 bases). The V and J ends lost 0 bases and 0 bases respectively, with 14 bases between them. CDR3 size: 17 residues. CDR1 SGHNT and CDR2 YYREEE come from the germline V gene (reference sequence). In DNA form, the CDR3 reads TGTGCCAGCAGCTTGGGGAGGCCGGATACGAGCACAGATACGCAGTATTTT. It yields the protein CASSLGRPDTSTDTQYF.

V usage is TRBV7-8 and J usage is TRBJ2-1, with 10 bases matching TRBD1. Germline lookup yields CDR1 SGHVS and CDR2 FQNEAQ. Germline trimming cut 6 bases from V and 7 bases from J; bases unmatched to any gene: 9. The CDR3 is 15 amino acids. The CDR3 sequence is CASRLGTGVGNEQFF. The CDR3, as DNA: TGTGCCAGCAGACTTGGGACAGGGGTGGGGAATGAGCAGTTCTTC. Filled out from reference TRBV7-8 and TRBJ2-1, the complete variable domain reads GAGVSQSPRYKVAKRGQDVALRCDPISGHVSLFWYQQALGQGPEFLTYFQNEAQLDKSGLPSDRFFAERPEGSVSTLKIQRTQQEDSAVYLCASRLGTGVGNEQFFGPGTRLTVL.

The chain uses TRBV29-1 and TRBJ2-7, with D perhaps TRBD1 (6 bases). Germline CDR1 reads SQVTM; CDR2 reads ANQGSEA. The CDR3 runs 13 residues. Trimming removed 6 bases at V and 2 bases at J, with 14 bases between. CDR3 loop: CSVLRDTTYEQYF. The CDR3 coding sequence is TGCAGCGTCCTCCGGGACACCACCTACGAGCAGTACTTC.

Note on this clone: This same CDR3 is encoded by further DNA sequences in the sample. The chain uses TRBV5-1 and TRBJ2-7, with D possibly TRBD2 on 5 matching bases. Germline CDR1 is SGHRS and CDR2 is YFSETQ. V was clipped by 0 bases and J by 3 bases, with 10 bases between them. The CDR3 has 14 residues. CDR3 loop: CASSLDGDYYEQYF. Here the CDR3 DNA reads TGCGCCAGCAGCTTGGATGGAGACTACTACGAGCAGTACTTC.

CDR3 region: CASSQTGGSYNSPLHF. As DNA, the CDR3 is TGTGCCAGCAGCCAAACAGGGGGCTCCTATAATTCACCCCTCCACTTT. This chain links TRBV14 with TRBJ1-6, with TRBD1 identical over 8 bases. Germline CDR1 reads SGHDN; CDR2 reads FVKESK. The CDR3 loop spans 16 amino acids. V was clipped by 2 bases and J by 0 bases; unmatched bases: 0.

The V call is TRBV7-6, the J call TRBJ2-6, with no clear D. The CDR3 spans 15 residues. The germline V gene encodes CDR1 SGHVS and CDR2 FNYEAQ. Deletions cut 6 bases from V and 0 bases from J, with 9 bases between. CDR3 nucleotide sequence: TGTGCCAGCAGTCCAGTCCCCTCTGGGGCCAACGTCCTGACTTTC. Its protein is CASSPVPSGANVLTF.

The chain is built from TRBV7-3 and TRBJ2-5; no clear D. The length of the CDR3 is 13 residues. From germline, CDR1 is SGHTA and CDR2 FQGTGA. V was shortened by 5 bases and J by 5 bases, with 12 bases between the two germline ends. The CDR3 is CASSAGARETQYF. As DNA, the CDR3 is TGTGCCAGCAGCGCCGGAGCTCGGGAGACCCAGTACTTC.

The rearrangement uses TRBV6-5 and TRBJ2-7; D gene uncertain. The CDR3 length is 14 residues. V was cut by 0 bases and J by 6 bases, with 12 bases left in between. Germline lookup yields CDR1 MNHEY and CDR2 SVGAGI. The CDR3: CASSYSIENSEQYF. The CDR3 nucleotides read TGTGCCAGCAGTTACTCGATCGAGAATAGCGAGCAGTACTTC.

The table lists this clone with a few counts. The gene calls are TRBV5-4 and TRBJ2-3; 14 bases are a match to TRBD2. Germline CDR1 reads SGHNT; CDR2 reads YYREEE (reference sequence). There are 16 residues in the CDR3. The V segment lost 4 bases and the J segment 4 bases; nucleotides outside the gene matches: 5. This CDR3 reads CASSRGTSGGSDTQYF. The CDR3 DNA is TGTGCCAGCAGCCGCGGGACTAGCGGGGGCTCAGATACGCAGTATTTT.

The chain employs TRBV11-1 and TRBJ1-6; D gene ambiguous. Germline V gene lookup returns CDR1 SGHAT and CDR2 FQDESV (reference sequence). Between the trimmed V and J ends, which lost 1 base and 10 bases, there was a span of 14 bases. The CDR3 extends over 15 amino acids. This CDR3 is CASSLGASRYSPLHF. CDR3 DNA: TGTGCCAGCAGCTTAGGCGCCTCTCGGTACTCACCCCTCCACTTT.

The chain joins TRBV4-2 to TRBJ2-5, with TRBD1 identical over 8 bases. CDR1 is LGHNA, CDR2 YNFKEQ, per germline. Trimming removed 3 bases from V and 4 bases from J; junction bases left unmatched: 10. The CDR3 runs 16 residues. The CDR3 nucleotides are TGTGCCAGCAGCCACCTCAGGAGAGACAGGGGAGAGACCCAGTACTTC. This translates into CASSHLRRDRGETQYF.

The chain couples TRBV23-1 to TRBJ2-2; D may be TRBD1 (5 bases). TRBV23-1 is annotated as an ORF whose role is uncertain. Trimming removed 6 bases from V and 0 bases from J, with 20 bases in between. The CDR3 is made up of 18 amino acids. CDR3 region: CASRGEWGLHPNTGELFF. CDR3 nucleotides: TGCGCCAGCAGAGGGGAATGGGGCCTACACCCGAACACCGGGGAGCTGTTTTTT.

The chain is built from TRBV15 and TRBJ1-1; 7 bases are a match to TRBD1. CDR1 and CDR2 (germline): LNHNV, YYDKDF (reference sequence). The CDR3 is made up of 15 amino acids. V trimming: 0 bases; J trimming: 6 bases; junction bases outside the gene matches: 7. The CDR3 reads CATSRDSDRTSEAFF. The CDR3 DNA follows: TGTGCCACCAGCAGAGATTCGGACAGGACCTCTGAAGCTTTCTTT.

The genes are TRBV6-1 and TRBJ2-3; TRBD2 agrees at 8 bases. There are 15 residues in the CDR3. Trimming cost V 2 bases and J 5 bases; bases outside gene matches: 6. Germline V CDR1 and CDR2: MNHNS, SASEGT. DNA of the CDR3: TGTGCCAGCAGTGAATCGGGGGGGGCCGTAGATACGCAGTATTTT. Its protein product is CASSESGGAVDTQYF.

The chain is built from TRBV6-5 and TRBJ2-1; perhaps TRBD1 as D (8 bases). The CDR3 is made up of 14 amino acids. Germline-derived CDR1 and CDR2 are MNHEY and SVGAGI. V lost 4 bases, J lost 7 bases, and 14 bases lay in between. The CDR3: CASSSHRGGNEQFF. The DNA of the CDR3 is TGTGCCAGCAGTTCGCACAGGGGGGGGAATGAGCAGTTCTTC.

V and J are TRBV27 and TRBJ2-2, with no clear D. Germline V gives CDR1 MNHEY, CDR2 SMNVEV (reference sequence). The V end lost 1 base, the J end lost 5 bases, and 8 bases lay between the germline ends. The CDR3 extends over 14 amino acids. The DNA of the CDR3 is TGTGCCAGCAGTTTATTAGGAGCAACCGGGGAGCTGTTTTTT. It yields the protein CASSLLGATGELFF.

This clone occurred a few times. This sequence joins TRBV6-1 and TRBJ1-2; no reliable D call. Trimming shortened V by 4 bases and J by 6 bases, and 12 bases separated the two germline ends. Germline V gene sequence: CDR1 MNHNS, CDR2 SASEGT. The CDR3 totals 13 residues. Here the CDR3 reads CASSAAEVNGYTF. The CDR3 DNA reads TGTGCCAGCAGTGCGGCCGAGGTTAATGGCTACACCTTC.

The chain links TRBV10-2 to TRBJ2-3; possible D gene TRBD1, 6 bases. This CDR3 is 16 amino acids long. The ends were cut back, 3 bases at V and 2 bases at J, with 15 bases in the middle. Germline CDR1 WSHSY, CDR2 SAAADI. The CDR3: CASSDRVGQLTDTQYF. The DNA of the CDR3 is TGCGCCAGCAGTGATAGAGTTGGACAGCTCACAGATACGCAGTATTTT.

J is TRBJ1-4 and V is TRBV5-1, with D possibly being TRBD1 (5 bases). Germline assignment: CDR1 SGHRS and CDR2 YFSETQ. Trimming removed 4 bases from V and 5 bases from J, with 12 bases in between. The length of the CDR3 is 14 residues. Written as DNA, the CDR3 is TGCGCCAGCAGCCCCGGGGGGAGGAATGAAAAACTGTTTTTT. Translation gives CASSPGGRNEKLFF.